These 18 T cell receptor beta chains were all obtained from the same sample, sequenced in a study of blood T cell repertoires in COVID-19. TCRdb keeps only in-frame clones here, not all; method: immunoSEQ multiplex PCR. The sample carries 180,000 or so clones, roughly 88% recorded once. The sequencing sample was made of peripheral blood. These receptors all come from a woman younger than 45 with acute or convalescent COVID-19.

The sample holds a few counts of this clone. CDR3 DNA: TGTGCCAGCAGTTTTTCGGGGTACACTGAAGCTTTCTTT. Amino acids: CASSFSGYTEAFF. The chain links TRBV28 to TRBJ1-1; D is undetermined. Germline V gene data show CDR1 as MDHEN and CDR2 as SYDVKM. The CDR3 is 13 residues long. Trimming removed 3 bases at V and 3 bases at J, with 8 bases between.

In DNA, the CDR3 is TGTGCCAGCAGTCGACCGGGACTTAGCTATGGCTACACCTTC. Its translation: CASSRPGLSYGYTF. The chain combines TRBV28 with TRBJ1-2; a possible D gene is TRBD1 (5 bases). Germline V gene sequence: CDR1 MDHEN, CDR2 SYDVKM. The V end was cut by 5 bases, the J end by 4 bases, with 14 bases between. The CDR3 runs to 14 residues.

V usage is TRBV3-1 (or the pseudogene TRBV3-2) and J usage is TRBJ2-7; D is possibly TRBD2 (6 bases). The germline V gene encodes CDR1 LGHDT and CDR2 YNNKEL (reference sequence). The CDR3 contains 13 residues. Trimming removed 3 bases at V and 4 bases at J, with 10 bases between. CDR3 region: CASSHGLLYEQYF. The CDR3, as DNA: TGTGCCAGCAGCCATGGACTACTATACGAGCAGTACTTC.

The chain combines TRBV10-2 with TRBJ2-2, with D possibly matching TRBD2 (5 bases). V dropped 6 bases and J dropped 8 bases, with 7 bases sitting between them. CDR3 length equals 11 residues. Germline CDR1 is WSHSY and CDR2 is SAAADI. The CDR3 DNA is TGCGCCAGCAGCGGCGGGGGGGAGCTGTTTTTT. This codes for CASSGGGELFF.

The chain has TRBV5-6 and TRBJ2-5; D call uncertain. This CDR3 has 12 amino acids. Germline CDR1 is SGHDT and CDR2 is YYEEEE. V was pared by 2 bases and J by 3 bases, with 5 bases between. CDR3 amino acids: CASSLLEETQYF. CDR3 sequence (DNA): TGTGCCAGCAGCTTATTAGAAGAGACCCAGTACTTC. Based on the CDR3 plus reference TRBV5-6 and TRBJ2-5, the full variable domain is DAGVTQSPTHLIKTRGQQVTLRCSPKSGHDTVSWYQQALGQGPQFIFQYYEEEERQRGNFPDRFSGHQFPNYSSELNVNALLLGDSALYLCASSLLEETQYFGPGTRLLVL.

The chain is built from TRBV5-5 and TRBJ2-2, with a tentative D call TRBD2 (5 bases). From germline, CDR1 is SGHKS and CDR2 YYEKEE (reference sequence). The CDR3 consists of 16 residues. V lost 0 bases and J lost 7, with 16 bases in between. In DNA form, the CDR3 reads TGTGCCAGCAGCTTGGTCTGGATCAGCGGTGGCGGGGAGCTGTTTTTT. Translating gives CASSLVWISGGGELFF.

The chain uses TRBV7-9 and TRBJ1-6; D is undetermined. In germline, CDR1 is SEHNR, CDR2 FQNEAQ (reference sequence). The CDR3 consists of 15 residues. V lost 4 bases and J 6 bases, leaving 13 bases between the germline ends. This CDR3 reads CASSSSQVANSPLHF. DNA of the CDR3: TGTGCCAGCAGCTCCTCGCAGGTCGCTAATTCACCCCTCCACTTT.

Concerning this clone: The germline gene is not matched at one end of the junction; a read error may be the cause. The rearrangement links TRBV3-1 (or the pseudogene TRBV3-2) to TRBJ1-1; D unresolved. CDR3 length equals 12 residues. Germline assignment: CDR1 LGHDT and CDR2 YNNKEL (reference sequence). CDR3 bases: TGTGCCAACAGCCAATCGGACCGGGGAGCTTTCTTT. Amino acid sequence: CANSQSDRGAFF.

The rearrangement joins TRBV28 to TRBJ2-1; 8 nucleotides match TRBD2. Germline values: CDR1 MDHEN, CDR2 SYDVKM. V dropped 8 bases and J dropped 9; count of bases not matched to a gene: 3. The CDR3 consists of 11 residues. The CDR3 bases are TGTGCCAGCCCAAGCGGGGGTGAGCAGTTCTTC. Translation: CASPSGGEQFF.

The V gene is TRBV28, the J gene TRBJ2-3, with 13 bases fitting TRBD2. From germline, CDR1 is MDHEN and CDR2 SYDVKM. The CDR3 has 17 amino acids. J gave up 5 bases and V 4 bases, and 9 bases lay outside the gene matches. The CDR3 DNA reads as TGTGCCAGCAGTTACCGGACTAGCGGGAGATTAGGAGATACGCAGTATTTT. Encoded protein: CASSYRTSGRLGDTQYF.

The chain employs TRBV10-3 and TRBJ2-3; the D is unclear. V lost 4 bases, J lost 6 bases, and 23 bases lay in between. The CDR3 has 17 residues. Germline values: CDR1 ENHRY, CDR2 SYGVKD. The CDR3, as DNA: TGTGCCATCAGTGCCCAATTTAGGATTAGCAGTCGTGATACGCAGTATTTT. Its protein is CAISAQFRISSRDTQYF.

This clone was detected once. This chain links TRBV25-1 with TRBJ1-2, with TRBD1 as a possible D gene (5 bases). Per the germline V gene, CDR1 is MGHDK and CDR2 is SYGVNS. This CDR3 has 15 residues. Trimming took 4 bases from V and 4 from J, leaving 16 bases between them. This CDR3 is CASSGTGGTFYGYTF. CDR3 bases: TGTGCCAGCAGTGGAACGGGGGGAACCTTCTATGGCTACACCTTC.

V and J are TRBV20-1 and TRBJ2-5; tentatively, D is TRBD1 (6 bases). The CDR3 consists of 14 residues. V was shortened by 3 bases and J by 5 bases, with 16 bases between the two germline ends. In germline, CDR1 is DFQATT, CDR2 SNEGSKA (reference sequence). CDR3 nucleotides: TGCAGTGCTAGTACCCAGGGAAGGGGGGAGACCCAGTACTTC. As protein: CSASTQGRGETQYF.

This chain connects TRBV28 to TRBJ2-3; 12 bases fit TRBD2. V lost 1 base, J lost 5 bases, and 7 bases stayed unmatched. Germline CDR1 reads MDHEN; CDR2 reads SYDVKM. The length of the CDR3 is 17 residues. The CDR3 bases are TGTGCCAGCAGTTTATTTGCCCGGACTAGCGGGGTAGATACGCAGTATTTT. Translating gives CASSLFARTSGVDTQYF.

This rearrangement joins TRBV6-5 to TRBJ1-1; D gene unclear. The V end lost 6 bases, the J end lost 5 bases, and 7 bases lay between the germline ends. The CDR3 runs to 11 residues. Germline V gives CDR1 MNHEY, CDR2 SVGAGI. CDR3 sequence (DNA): TGTGCCAGCAGCCGTAATACTGAAGCTTTCTTT. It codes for CASSRNTEAFF.

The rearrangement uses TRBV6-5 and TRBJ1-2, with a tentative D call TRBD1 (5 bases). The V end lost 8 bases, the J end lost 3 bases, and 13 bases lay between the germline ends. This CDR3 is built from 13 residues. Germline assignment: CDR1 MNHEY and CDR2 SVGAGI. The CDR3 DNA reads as TGTGCCAGCCGGAGTCAGGGATACTATGGCTACACCTTC. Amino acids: CASRSQGYYGYTF.

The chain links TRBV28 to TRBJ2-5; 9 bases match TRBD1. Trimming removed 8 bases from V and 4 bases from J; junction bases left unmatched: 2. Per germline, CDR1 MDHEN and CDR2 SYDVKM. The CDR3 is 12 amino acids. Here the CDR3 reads CASLGQGETQYF. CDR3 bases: TGTGCCAGCCTGGGACAGGGAGAGACCCAGTACTTC.

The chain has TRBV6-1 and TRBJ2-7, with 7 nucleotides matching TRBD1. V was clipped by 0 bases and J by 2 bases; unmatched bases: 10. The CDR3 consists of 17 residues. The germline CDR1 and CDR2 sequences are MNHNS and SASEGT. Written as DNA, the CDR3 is TGTGCCAGCAGTGAAGCTATTCGGACAGGAGATGCCTACGAGCAGTACTTC. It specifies CASSEAIRTGDAYEQYF.